Shown below are 6 T cell receptor beta chains from a single sample sequenced in a study of blood T cell repertoires in COVID-19. Measured with immunoSEQ multiplex PCR; TCRdb has only the in-frame clones, and not every one. The sample records about 200,000 clones, 70% to 90% being singletons. Sequenced material: peripheral blood. These receptors were taken from a man in his sixties with active or convalescent COVID-19.

This clone came up once. The chain recombines TRBV11-2 with TRBJ2-7; 11 positions agree with TRBD2. Germline V gives CDR1 SGHAT, CDR2 FQNNGV. The ends lost 10 bases at V and 3 bases at J; junction bases unmatched: 17. CDR3 length equals 17 residues. CDR3 DNA: TGTGCCACCCCGTGGGCTAGCGGGGGGTGGGAAGTCTACGAGCAGTACTTC. Translation: CATPWASGGWEVYEQYF.

The chain has TRBV10-1 and TRBJ2-1; D possibly corresponds to TRBD2 (6 bases). This CDR3 comprises 15 residues. Germline values: CDR1 WNHNN, CDR2 SYGVQD (reference sequence). V lost 0 bases and J lost 2, with 8 bases in between. The CDR3 nucleotides are TGCGCCAGCAGTGAGTCGGGAGGTGCCTACAATGAGCAGTTCTTC. It codes for CASSESGGAYNEQFF.

This chain joins TRBV7-3 and TRBJ2-1; D possibly corresponds to TRBD2 (6 bases). Germline V gives CDR1 SGHTA, CDR2 FQGTGA. This CDR3 has 18 amino acids. V lost 2 bases, J lost 0 bases, and 17 bases lay in between. The DNA for the CDR3 is TGTGCCAGCAGCTTATGGGCGGGGTCCCTTAGCTCCTACAATGAGCAGTTCTTC. As protein: CASSLWAGSLSSYNEQFF.

The genes are TRBV5-5 and TRBJ1-5; 8 positions match TRBD1. Germline trimming cut 4 bases from V and 5 bases from J; bases unmatched to any gene: 5. The CDR3 covers 14 residues. Germline V gives CDR1 SGHKS, CDR2 YYEKEE (reference sequence). CDR3 sequence (DNA): TGTGCCAGCAGCGGAACAGGGGGGGATCAGCCCCAGCATTTT. This translates into CASSGTGGDQPQHF.

This clone was detected once. The rearrangement links TRBV29-1 to TRBJ2-2, with TRBD1 matching 7 bases. Germline V gene data show CDR1 as SQVTM and CDR2 as ANQGSEA. After removal of 5 bases from V and 3 bases from J, the junction contained 6 bases not matched to a gene. The length of the CDR3 is 14 residues. The DNA for the CDR3 is TGCAGCGTTATGAGACAGGGCCACACCGGGGAGCTGTTTTTT. Its translation: CSVMRQGHTGELFF.

V is TRBV28 and J is TRBJ1-2; D unclear. Looked up from germline, CDR1 is MDHEN and CDR2 is SYDVKM. V was trimmed by 5 bases and J by 4 bases, leaving 14 bases between them. CDR3 length: 14 amino acids. For the CDR3, the DNA is TGTGCCAGCAGTCAATCCTCAAACACCTATGGCTACACCTTC. Translation gives CASSQSSNTYGYTF.